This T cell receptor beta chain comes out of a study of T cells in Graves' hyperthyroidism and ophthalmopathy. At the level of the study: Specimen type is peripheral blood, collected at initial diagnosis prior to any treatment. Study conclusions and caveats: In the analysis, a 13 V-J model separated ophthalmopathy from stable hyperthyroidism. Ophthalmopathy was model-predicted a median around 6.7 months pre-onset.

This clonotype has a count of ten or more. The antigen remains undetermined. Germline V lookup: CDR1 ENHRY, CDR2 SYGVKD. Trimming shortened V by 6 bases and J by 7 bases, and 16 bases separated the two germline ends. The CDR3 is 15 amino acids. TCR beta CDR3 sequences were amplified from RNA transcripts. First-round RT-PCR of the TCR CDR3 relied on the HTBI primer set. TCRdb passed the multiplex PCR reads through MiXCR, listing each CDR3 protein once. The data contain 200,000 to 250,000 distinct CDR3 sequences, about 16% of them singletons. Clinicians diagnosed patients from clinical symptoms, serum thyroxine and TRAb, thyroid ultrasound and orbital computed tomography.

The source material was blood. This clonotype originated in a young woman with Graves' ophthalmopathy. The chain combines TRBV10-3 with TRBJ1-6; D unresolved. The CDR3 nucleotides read TGTGCCATCAGGGACCATATCTCGGGGAATTCACCCCTCCACTTT. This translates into CAIRDHISGNSPLHF.